The 14 T cell receptor beta chains listed next were all sequenced from one sample in a study of shared clonotypes between healthy human individuals. Clones were read by immunoSEQ multiplex PCR, and TCRdb kept only the in-frame ones, dropping some. The top ten clones hold approximately 1.6% of a sample with around 1.9 million clones, around 93% of them seen once. The naive CD8 fraction comprised CD45RO-negative cells positively selected for CCR7 and excluded terminally differentiated effector memory CD45RA+ cells. Source material: naive CD8+ T cells from PBMCs. These TCRs come from a man between 18 and 35 years old in good health. Some clones in this sample may be carry-over from other donors' samples.

The chain uses TRBV15 and TRBJ1-4, with a weak D call TRBD1 (5 bases). V lost 0 bases to trimming and J lost 6 bases, with 11 bases between them. Germline V CDR1 and CDR2: LNHNV, YYDKDF (reference sequence). The CDR3 covers 15 residues. CDR3 sequence reads: CATSRDRGWDEKLFF. CDR3 sequence (DNA): TGTGCCACCAGCAGAGACCGGGGGTGGGATGAAAAACTGTTTTTT.

This chain links TRBV7-9 with TRBJ2-7, with D perhaps TRBD1 (6 bases). CDR3 length equals 16 residues. The V end was cut by 2 bases, the J end by 5 bases, with 19 bases between. Germline V gene data show CDR1 as SEHNR and CDR2 as FQNEAQ (reference sequence). The CDR3 nucleotides are TGTGCCAGCAGCTTAAATGGACAGACACCCGGGAACGAGCAGTACTTC. Protein product: CASSLNGQTPGNEQYF.

This rearrangement joins TRBV14 to TRBJ2-7; D assignment may be TRBD1 or TRBD2 (5 bases each). V lost 6 bases and J lost 3, with 21 bases in between. The CDR3 has 16 residues. The V gene's germline CDR1 is SGHDN and CDR2 FVKESK. The CDR3, as DNA: TGTGCCAGCAGAAATTTTAAAACCGGGACCCACTACGAGCAGTACTTC. It translates to CASRNFKTGTHYEQYF.

V usage is TRBV4-1 and J usage is TRBJ2-1; 9 bases map to TRBD2. The trim removed 1 base at V and 7 bases at J, leaving 8 bases unmatched. The CDR3 has 16 residues. CDR1 MGHRA and CDR2 YSYEKL come from the germline V gene. CDR3 sequence (DNA): TGCGCCAGCAGCCAAGGTCCAGCGGGAGGTCGGAATGAGCAGTTCTTC. This sequence encodes CASSQGPAGGRNEQFF.

This clone was observed a single time. The J gene is TRBJ2-7, the V gene TRBV9, with 11 bases identical to TRBD2. Germline CDR1 SGDLS, CDR2 YYNGEE. The junction had 6 bases not matched to a gene; V was cut back by 4 bases and J by 3 bases. The CDR3 runs to 15 residues. CDR3 sequence (DNA): TGTGCCAGCAGCCCAGGTGGGACTAGCGGCTACGAGCAGTACTTC. It specifies CASSPGGTSGYEQYF. The full variable domain, its missing parts supplied by reference TRBV9 and TRBJ2-7, is DSGVTQTPKHLITATGQRVTLRCSPRSGDLSVYWYQQSLDQGLQFLIQYYNGEERAKGNILERFSAQQFPDLHSELNLSSLELGDSALYFCASSPGGTSGYEQYFGPGTRLTVT.

The V gene is TRBV19, the J gene TRBJ2-1; 8 bases fit TRBD2. The CDR3 loop spans 14 amino acids. Germline V gene data show CDR1 as LNHDA and CDR2 as SQIVND (reference sequence). Germline trimming cut 3 bases from V and 5 bases from J; bases unmatched to any gene: 3. CDR3 in amino acids: CASSMERENNEQFF. DNA of the CDR3: TGTGCCAGTAGTATGGAGCGGGAGAACAATGAGCAGTTCTTC. Based on the CDR3 plus reference TRBV19 and TRBJ2-1, the full variable domain is DGGITQSPKYLFRKEGQNVTLSCEQNLNHDAMYWYRQDPGQGLRLIYYSQIVNDFQKGDIAEGYSVSREKKESFPLTVTSAQKNPTAFYLCASSMERENNEQFFGPGTRLTVL.

This chain joins TRBV7-9 and TRBJ2-7; D unresolved. CDR3 length: 11 residues. Germline V lookup: CDR1 SEHNR, CDR2 FQNEAQ (reference sequence). V was clipped by 6 bases and J by 5 bases, with 8 bases between them. The CDR3, as DNA: TGTGCCAGCAGTCCCCTGGACGAGCAGTACTTC. This codes for CASSPLDEQYF.

V is TRBV30 and J is TRBJ2-5; 8 bases agree with TRBD1. V lost 0 bases to trimming and J lost 9 bases; unmatched junction nucleotides: 3. CDR3 length: 12 amino acids. CDR1 is GTSNPN and CDR2 is SVGIG in the germline V gene (reference sequence). The CDR3, as DNA: TGTGCCTGGAGTGTTCGCAGGGGGCCCCAGTACTTC. It translates to CAWSVRRGPQYF.

V is TRBV19 and J is TRBJ2-7; the match to TRBD1 covers 9 bases. The V gene's germline CDR1 is LNHDA and CDR2 SQIVND (reference sequence). The CDR3 has 16 residues. The trim removed 0 bases at V and 2 bases at J, leaving 5 bases unmatched. The chain's CDR3 is CASSIDPRTGAYEQYF. CDR3 coding DNA: TGTGCCAGTAGTATAGATCCCAGGACAGGGGCCTACGAGCAGTACTTC.

The chain joins TRBV11-2 to TRBJ2-7, with 8 positions matching TRBD1. The V gene end was trimmed by 1 base and the J gene end by 1 base; junction bases not matched to a gene: 6. The CDR3 spans 16 residues. Germline CDR1 SGHAT, CDR2 FQNNGV. CDR3 bases: TGTGCCAGCAGCTTAGGGACAGGGAGATATTCCTACGAGCAGTACTTC. Its translation is CASSLGTGRYSYEQYF. The full variable domain, in which reference TRBV11-2 and TRBJ2-7 provide the parts outside the CDR3, is EAGVAQSPRYKIIEKRQSVAFWCNPISGHATLYWYQQILGQGPKLLIQFQNNGVVDDSQLPKDRFSAERLKGVDSTLKIQPAKLEDSAVYLCASSLGTGRYSYEQYFGPGTRLTVT.

Details on this clone: Other DNA sequences in the same sample also yield this CDR3. The chain combines TRBV9 with TRBJ1-1; D perhaps matches TRBD1 (6 bases). The germline gives CDR1 SGDLS, CDR2 YYNGEE. The CDR3 is made up of 14 amino acids. Trimming cost V 2 bases and J 1 base, with 9 bases left between them. The CDR3: CASSVEGQNTEAFF. For the CDR3, the DNA is TGTGCCAGCAGCGTCGAGGGACAGAACACTGAAGCTTTCTTT.

CDR3 sequence (DNA): TGTGCCAGCAGTTTATCGACTACCGGAGAGACCCAGTACTTC. The encoded protein is CASSLSTTGETQYF. V is TRBV27 and J is TRBJ2-5; TRBD2 might be the D (5 bases). Germline lookup yields CDR1 MNHEY and CDR2 SMNVEV (reference sequence). The V end was cut by 0 bases, the J end by 4 bases, with 9 bases between. The CDR3 has 14 residues.

This chain joins TRBV6-1 and TRBJ1-6; maybe TRBD1 (6 bases). In germline, CDR1 is MNHNS, CDR2 SASEGT. The CDR3 consists of 16 residues. Trimming removed 3 bases from V and 2 bases from J, with 11 bases in between. The CDR3 sequence: CASSEYGGAYNSPLHF. The CDR3 DNA is TGTGCCAGCAGTGAGTACGGGGGCGCCTATAATTCACCCCTCCACTTT.

The chain links TRBV28 to TRBJ1-1, with 9 nucleotides matching TRBD1. Germline CDR1 MDHEN, CDR2 SYDVKM. The CDR3 has 13 amino acids. J was trimmed by 10 bases and V by 3 bases; bases with no gene match: 6. The CDR3 nucleotides read TGTGCCAGCAGTTTCCGGACAGGGGATCGAGCTTTCTTT. Protein sequence: CASSFRTGDRAFF.